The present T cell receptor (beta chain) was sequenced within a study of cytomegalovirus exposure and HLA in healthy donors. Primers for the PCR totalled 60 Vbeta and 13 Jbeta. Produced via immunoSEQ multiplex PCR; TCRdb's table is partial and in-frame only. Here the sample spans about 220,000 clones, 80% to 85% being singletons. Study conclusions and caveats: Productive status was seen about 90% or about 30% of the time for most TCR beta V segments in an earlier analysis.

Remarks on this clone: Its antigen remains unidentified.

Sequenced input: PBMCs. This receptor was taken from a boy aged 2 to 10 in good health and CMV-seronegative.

Written as DNA, the CDR3 is TGTGCCAGCAGCTCGAAATCCCCAGTTCAATCTGGGGCCAACGTCCTGACTTTC. Its protein product is CASSSKSPVQSGANVLTF. This chain uses TRBV13 with TRBJ2-6; D uncertain. Germline V gene sequence: CDR1 PRHDT, CDR2 FYEKMQ (reference sequence). V shed 4 bases and J shed 1 base, with 17 bases lying between them. The CDR3 consists of 18 residues.